This T cell receptor (beta chain) stems from a study of control samples from healthy donors and cancer patients. Clones were read by immunoSEQ multiplex PCR, and TCRdb kept only the in-frame ones, dropping some. The table records about 130,000 clones, around nine tenths of them present only once. A note on this clone: The sample carries other DNA sequences with the same CDR3.

The CDR3 spans 15 residues. The V gene's germline CDR1 is LNHDA and CDR2 SQIVND (reference sequence). The chain joins TRBV19 to TRBJ1-2; possible D gene TRBD1, 6 bases. This sequence originates from a man in his forties or fifties in good health. The sequenced material came from blood. The CDR3 protein is CGKRGGRGRNYGYTF. In nucleotides, the CDR3 is TGTGGGAAGCGGGGGGGCCGGGGGAGGAACTATGGCTACACCTTC.